These T cell receptor beta chains were read from a single sample in a study of T cell responses to AZD1222 COVID-19 vaccine. Using immunoSEQ multiplex PCR, the repertoire was profiled, and TCRdb retains in-frame clones only, with some absent. This sample carries 150,000 or so clones, about 92% of them seen once, and the ten largest clones take 3% to 4.5%. The source material was peripheral blood, sampled 28 days after the second AZD1222 dose. The receptors here all came from an adult who received the AZD1222 COVID-19 vaccine. CDR3s include the opening cysteine and the closing phenylalanine or tryptophan. A D gene is named only where the DNA matches it firmly. Where a row states a size, it is once, few, many or the class of an expanded clone; other rows omit it.

TRBV12-3/TRBV12-4	12	-	-	TRBJ1-1	TGTGCCAGCAGGTCCGACAGATATGAAGCTTTCTTT	CASRSDRYEAFF
TRBV7-3	15	-	-	TRBJ2-2	TGTGCCAGCAGCTTAGGGCAGGGGAACACCGGGGAGCTGTTTTTT	CASSLGQGNTGELFF
TRBV11-3	12	-	-	TRBJ2-1	TGTGCCAGCAGCCGGGGACTTAATGAGCAGTTCTTC	CASSRGLNEQFF
TRBV6-6	16	TRBD1	-	TRBJ1-1	TGTGCCAGCAGTTCCAAATGGACAGGGGGTACGTTTGAAGCTTTCTTT	CASSSKWTGGTFEAFF
TRBV7-9	15	TRBD2	medium-sized	TRBJ2-2	TGTGCCAGCAGTACCGGGACTAGCTCGGCCGGGGAGCTGTTTTTT	CASSTGTSSAGELFF
TRBV4-1	14	-	-	TRBJ1-1	TGCGCCAGCAGTCAAAAGAAACTGAACACTGAAGCTTTCTTT	CASSQKKLNTEAFF
TRBV28	15	-	once	TRBJ1-5	TGTGCCAGCAGTTTAGTTACACGGAGCAATCAGCCCCAGCATTTT	CASSLVTRSNQPQHF
TRBV19	17	TRBD1	-	TRBJ2-7	TGTGCCAGTGCGGCCAACCCCCGGGACAGGGGAACCTACGAGCAGTACTTC	CASAANPRDRGTYEQYF
TRBV6-1	16	-	-	TRBJ1-2	TGTGCCAGCAGTGAAGTGGCAGACGTAATGAGCTATGGCTACACCTTC	CASSEVADVMSYGYTF
TRBV12-3/TRBV12-4	13	-	-	TRBJ1-5	TGTGCCAGCAGTTTAAATCAGCGTCAGCCCCAGCATTTT	CASSLNQRQPQHF
TRBV19	13	TRBD1	-	TRBJ2-7	TGTGCCAGTAGACAGGGGATGGACTACGAGCAGTACTTC	CASRQGMDYEQYF
TRBV2	18	TRBD2	once	TRBJ2-3	TGTGCCAGCAGTGAATCCACTAGCGGCCCAGCGGGCACAGATACGCAGTATTTT	CASSESTSGPAGTDTQYF
TRBV13	17	TRBD1	-	TRBJ2-5	TGTGCCAGCAGCTTTCGATCTCCGGGACAGGGTCAAGAGACCCAGTACTTC	CASSFRSPGQGQETQYF